The next 25 T cell receptor beta chains were all read from a single sample in a study of CD8+CD57+ T cells in acquired aplastic anemia. Genomic DNA served as template for TCR beta VDJ and CDR3 profiling. TCRdb independently ran MiXCR on the reads; one entry per CDR3 protein. Of around 200,000 distinct CDR3 sequences listed, roughly half were seen once; the top ten hold more than 15%. Sample: sorted CD4+, CD8+, or CD8+CD57+ T cells (not recorded which) from PBMCs. The origin of the receptors is a human donor in good health, serving as a control.

This clonotype has just one count. The CDR3 region is CAHSPTRSYEQYF. The CDR3 DNA reads TGTGCCCATAGTCCTACACGGTCCTACGAGCAGTACTTC. The genes are TRBV19 and TRBJ2-7; no clear D gene. This CDR3 is 13 amino acids long. Trimming stripped 11 bases from V and 1 base from J, with 15 bases between. CDR1 and CDR2 (germline): LNHDA, SQIVND (reference sequence).

The chain couples TRBV18 to TRBJ2-7, with TRBD1 identical over 8 bases. CDR3 size: 15 residues. From germline, CDR1 is KGHSH and CDR2 LQKENI. After removal of 3 bases from V and 3 bases from J, the junction contained 7 bases not matched to a gene. The CDR3 region has the DNA TGTGCCAGCTCACCTACAGGGGGGATGGACTACGAGCAGTACTTC. This translates into CASSPTGGMDYEQYF.

The chain combines TRBV19 with TRBJ1-6; 7 positions agree with TRBD1. The V gene end was trimmed by 7 bases and the J gene end by 9 bases; junction bases not matched to a gene: 18. This CDR3 is built from 17 residues. CDR1 and CDR2 from the germline V gene are LNHDA and SQIVND (reference sequence). CDR3 region: CASTQSTGRNPSSPLHF. Here the CDR3 DNA reads TGTGCCAGTACCCAATCGACAGGGCGCAACCCGAGTTCACCCCTCCACTTT.

Note on this clonotype: Since the CDR3 does not end with the conserved phenylalanine or tryptophan, this likely comes from a read error. CDR3 residues: CATSWEGQGRAGTFYEQYL. In DNA form, the CDR3 reads TGTGCCACCAGTTGGGAGGGACAGGGGAGAGCCGGGACCTTCTACGAGCAGTACCTC. J is TRBJ2-7 and V is TRBV24-1; 10 bases agree with TRBD1. V lost 6 bases to trimming and J lost 3 bases; unmatched junction nucleotides: 19. The CDR3 consists of 19 residues. The germline V gene has CDR1 KGHDR and CDR2 SFDVKD.

The chain combines TRBV10-3 with TRBJ2-2; a possible D gene is TRBD1 (5 bases). Trimming took off 7 bases at V and 0 bases at J, with 6 bases between the two ends. The V gene's germline CDR1 is ENHRY and CDR2 SYGVKD. The CDR3 is 13 residues long. The CDR3 DNA follows: TGTGCCATCACCAGGGCGAACACCGGGGAGCTGTTTTTT. It translates to CAITRANTGELFF.

This clonotype was observed at least ten times. The chain links TRBV4-3 to TRBJ1-5, with D perhaps TRBD1 (6 bases). Trimming left V 2 bases short and J 6 bases short, with 23 bases between. Looked up from germline, CDR1 is LGHNA and CDR2 is YSLEER. The CDR3 loop spans 18 amino acids. The CDR3 loop is CASSQRIGGREGFQPQHF. The CDR3 DNA reads TGCGCCAGCAGCCAACGTATAGGGGGGCGCGAGGGGTTTCAGCCCCAGCATTTT.

The chain carries TRBV20-1 and TRBJ1-4, with D maybe TRBD1 (6 bases). The V end lost 5 bases, the J end lost 5 bases, and 15 bases lay between the germline ends. The length of the CDR3 is 14 residues. Germline CDR1 DFQATT, CDR2 SNEGSKA (reference sequence). DNA for the CDR3: TGCAGTGCTCGCGGGGGGGCCTACAATGAAAAACTGTTTTTT. Protein: CSARGGAYNEKLFF.

V gene TRBV6-5 combines with J gene TRBJ2-6; possibly TRBD1 for D (6 bases). The germline gives CDR1 MNHEY, CDR2 SVGAGI. CDR3 length: 20 amino acids. The germline V and J ends were trimmed by 4 bases and 2 bases, with 24 bases remaining between them. The CDR3 sequence: CASSSQELQGRTPGANVLTF. CDR3 nucleotides: TGTGCCAGCAGTTCCCAGGAACTTCAGGGGCGCACCCCTGGGGCCAACGTCCTGACTTTC.

This clonotype was seen many times. The chain carries TRBV20-1 and TRBJ1-3, with D hard to call. V shed 6 bases and J shed 4 bases, with 10 bases lying between them. Germline CDR1 and CDR2: DFQATT and SNEGSKA (reference sequence). The length of the CDR3 is 12 residues. CDR3 coding DNA: TGCAGTGCCCCGGATTTAGGAAACACCATATATTTT. Translation gives CSAPDLGNTIYF.

The V and J genes are TRBV15 and TRBJ1-2; possible D gene TRBD1, 5 bases. CDR3 length: 16 residues. The V end lost 4 bases, the J end lost 3 bases, and 18 bases lay between the germline ends. Germline V gives CDR1 LNHNV, CDR2 YYDKDF (reference sequence). Here the CDR3 DNA reads TGTGCCACCAGCACCCGGCGGGTGCGGGGGTACTATGGCTACACCTTC. It encodes CATSTRRVRGYYGYTF.

The V call is TRBV7-2, the J call TRBJ2-2; D is ambiguous. Germline V gene lookup returns CDR1 SGHTA and CDR2 FQGNSA. Trimming pared 5 bases from V and 7 bases from J, leaving 14 bases between. CDR3 length equals 14 residues. This chain's CDR3 is CASSQDMYSGELFF. The CDR3, as DNA: TGTGCCAGCAGCCAAGATATGTACAGCGGGGAGCTGTTTTTT.

The chain joins TRBV7-2 to TRBJ1-6; TRBD1 matches at 11 bases. Germline values: CDR1 SGHTA, CDR2 FQGNSA. CDR3 size: 16 residues. V trimming: 7 bases; J trimming: 8 bases; junction bases outside the gene matches: 10. The CDR3 is CASIHGGQGGYSPLHF. In DNA, the CDR3 is TGTGCCAGCATCCATGGGGGACAGGGGGGATATTCACCCCTCCACTTT.

The chain uses TRBV24-1 and TRBJ1-2, with a tentative D call TRBD1 (6 bases). Germline lookup yields CDR1 KGHDR and CDR2 SFDVKD. Trimming stripped 3 bases from V and 8 bases from J, with 9 bases between. This CDR3 contains 12 residues. CDR3 loop: CATSDTRGGYTF. In DNA form, the CDR3 reads TGTGCCACCAGTGATACCAGGGGCGGCTACACCTTC.

This chain connects TRBV10-3 to TRBJ2-7, with 9 bases that match TRBD1. CDR3 length equals 14 residues. V was pared by 10 bases and J by 2 bases, with 9 bases of the junction left unmatched. Germline CDR1 and CDR2: ENHRY and SYGVKD. Written as DNA, the CDR3 is TGTGCCAGCGCCAAGGACAGGGGAACCTACGAGCAGTACTTC. Protein sequence: CASAKDRGTYEQYF.

This clonotype was counted many times. The V and J genes are TRBV30 and TRBJ1-1, with a tentative D call TRBD1 (5 bases). The V gene's germline CDR1 is GTSNPN and CDR2 SVGIG (reference sequence). Trimming left V 2 bases short and J 11 bases short, with 18 bases between. The CDR3 runs 13 residues. This chain's CDR3 is CAWSSARRDGAFF. The CDR3 region has the DNA TGTGCCTGGAGTTCAGCCCGTCGGGACGGCGCTTTCTTT.

This clonotype was recorded many times. The CDR3: CASSVGPARDTGELFF. The CDR3 DNA follows: TGTGCCAGCAGCGTAGGCCCTGCTAGGGACACCGGGGAGCTGTTTTTT. J is TRBJ2-2 and V is TRBV9; D is uncertain. Germline V CDR1 and CDR2: SGDLS, YYNGEE. There are 16 residues in the CDR3. Trimming shortened V by 0 bases and J by 3 bases, and 12 bases separated the two germline ends.

The chain has TRBV15 and TRBJ2-7; D gene uncertain. CDR3 length equals 13 residues. Trimming shortened V by 1 base and J by 4 bases, and 8 bases separated the two germline ends. Germline CDR1 is LNHNV and CDR2 is YYDKDF (reference sequence). The CDR3 DNA follows: TGTGCCACCAGCAGAGGGGCGTTATACGAGCAGTACTTC. It yields the protein CATSRGALYEQYF.

This clonotype was observed a single time. The J gene is TRBJ2-3, the V gene TRBV9; D is perhaps TRBD2 (6 bases). The CDR3 consists of 15 residues. V dropped 0 bases and J dropped 2 bases, with 10 bases sitting between them. From germline, CDR1 is SGDLS and CDR2 YYNGEE. CDR3 coding DNA: TGTGCCAGCAGCGTAGGGGGACTTCACACAGATACGCAGTATTTT. Its translation: CASSVGGLHTDTQYF.

This clonotype was found many times. V is TRBV6-2 or TRBV6-3 and J is TRBJ1-5; D not resolved. V was cut by 2 bases and J by 6 bases, with 8 bases left in between. CDR3 length equals 13 residues. Germline V CDR1 and CDR2: MNHEY, SVGEGT. The CDR3: CASSYPDGQPQHF. DNA of the CDR3: TGTGCCAGCAGTTACCCGGACGGTCAGCCCCAGCATTTT.

This clonotype was counted only a few times. The CDR3 spells CSASGKGSSYEQFF. The CDR3 DNA sequence: TGCAGCGCTAGCGGGAAGGGGAGTAGCTATGAGCAGTTCTTC. The chain recombines TRBV29-1 with TRBJ2-1; 9 positions agree with TRBD2. Germline-derived CDR1 and CDR2 are SQVTM and ANQGSEA. This CDR3 is built from 14 residues. The ends lost 7 bases at V and 8 bases at J; junction bases unmatched: 12.

Turning to this clonotype: A read error may explain this, as a much larger clone is one base away. The CDR3 does not end in the conserved phenylalanine or tryptophan, so this is likely a read error. V usage is TRBV9 and J usage is TRBJ1-1; 8 bases fit TRBD1. V lost 4 bases, J lost 8 bases, and 10 bases stayed unmatched. The CDR3 totals 14 residues. In germline, CDR1 is SGDLS, CDR2 YYNGEE. The CDR3: CASSQAPAGGEAFS. The CDR3 nucleotides are TGTGCCAGCAGCCAAGCTCCGGCAGGGGGCGAAGCTTTCTCT.

This clonotype was detected many times. CDR3 in amino acids: CASSFAGGYEQYF. For the CDR3, the DNA is TGTGCCAGCAGCTTCGCAGGGGGCTACGAGCAGTACTTC. The gene calls are TRBV5-6 and TRBJ2-7; TRBD1 agrees at 7 bases. V trimming: 2 bases; J trimming: 3 bases; junction bases outside the gene matches: 2. Germline loops: CDR1 SGHDT, CDR2 YYEEEE. The CDR3 contains 13 residues. The variable domain in full, with the rest retrieved from reference TRBV5-6 and TRBJ2-7, is DAGVTQSPTHLIKTRGQQVTLRCSPKSGHDTVSWYQQALGQGPQFIFQYYEEEERQRGNFPDRFSGHQFPNYSSELNVNALLLGDSALYLCASSFAGGYEQYFGPGTRLTVT.

This clonotype was detected ten times or more. The J gene is TRBJ1-6, the V gene TRBV28; D is possibly TRBD1 (5 bases). V lost 8 bases to trimming and J lost 1 base, with 15 bases between them. CDR1 and CDR2 (germline): MDHEN, SYDVKM. The CDR3 loop spans 16 amino acids. The CDR3 DNA sequence: TGTGCCAGCGGGACTTCGACAGCATCCTATAATTCACCCCTCCACTTT. Protein product: CASGTSTASYNSPLHF.

The V and J genes are TRBV4-3 and TRBJ2-7; TRBD1 matches 7 bases. The CDR3 extends over 15 amino acids. Germline loops: CDR1 LGHNA, CDR2 YSLEER. Trimming took 4 bases from V and 2 from J; bases not matched to a gene: 8. CDR3 in amino acids: CASSPSSQGAYEQYF. CDR3 DNA: TGCGCCAGCAGCCCCTCATCTCAGGGGGCCTACGAGCAGTACTTC.

The chain joins TRBV7-2 to TRBJ1-2; D might be TRBD1 (6 bases). Trimming took off 0 bases at V and 8 bases at J, with 13 bases between the two ends. There are 14 residues in the CDR3. The germline V gene has CDR1 SGHTA and CDR2 FQGNSA. The CDR3 DNA is TGTGCCAGCAGCTTAGCGAACAGGGTAGGCGGCTACACCTTC. It is translated as CASSLANRVGGYTF.